This T cell receptor (beta chain) was sequenced during a study of T cell repertoires in cytomegalovirus infection (dated by TCRdb to between 2018 and 2021). Background on the whole study: Recently identified HLA-C-restricted CMV epitopes, whose presentation resists viral immunomodulation, were targeted by peptide stimulations together with well-studied HLA-B-restricted epitopes. Because public TCR beta signatures pointed to carriage of CMV infection together with the matching HLA type, the HLA type of each donor mattered for the analysis. What the authors observed across the whole study: Carriers of CMV infection plus the relevant HLA type were discriminated by the cumulative frequency of public TCR beta family members in the study cohort and in an independent roughly 370-donor cohort. The ex vivo response was dominated by HLA-C-restricted CMV-specific TCR beta clonotypes, which also provided the single most frequent clonotype in two of eight donors.

The meaning of the sample's treatment or condition label: in vitro stimulation with specific CMV peptide epitopes to enrich CMV-specific T cells. This clonotype appeared a few times. This receptor's antigen is unknown. No much larger clonotype is one base removed from it; base qualities were not supplied. From the cysteine through the phenylalanine, the CDR3 covers 13 amino acids. The sequence is cut down to CDR3 DNA, 39 bases in frame from base 1. The germline ends are 7 bases apart after V is trimmed by 2 bases and J by 3 bases. Looking up the germline V gene yields CDR1 SGHVS and CDR2 FNYEAQ. The instrument given in TCRdb is Illumina HiSeq 1500. TCRdb trimmed public reads at Q25 via fastp, called clones via MiXCR and kept in-frame beta chains. One record per CDR3 amino acid sequence lists the most common genes and DNA. This sample holds about 570,000 distinct CDR3 sequences; about 39% were observed only once. Jointly, the top ten make up more than 40% of the sample.

Recombination linked TRBV7-6 to TRBJ1-1, with no confident D gene call. The clonotype was recovered from a human donor in good health (CMV status not recorded). Some clones in this sample may be carry-over from other donors' samples. The sample in question was cultured PBMCs, obtained from culture after CMV antigen stimulation. The CDR3 here reads CASSLYADTEAFF. The sequence in DNA is TGTGCCAGCAGCTTATATGCAGACACTGAAGCTTTCTTT.